The clone carrying this T cell receptor beta chain has just a few counts. This record belongs to a study of blood T cell repertoires in COVID-19. Participants spanned ages about 18 to 90 years and resided in about 25 US areas. Germline trimming cut 4 bases from V and 1 base from J; bases unmatched to any gene: 8. The length of the CDR3 is 17 residues. Germline CDR1 SGHTA, CDR2 FQGTGA. Per the original methods: Estimation of nucleated cell counts was performed using reference gene primer amplification. Only in-frame clones appear in the TCRdb table, and some are missing; sequencing was by immunoSEQ multiplex PCR. The V and J calls and the clone size are those of that table, but D and trimming were determined from the DNA. The table has under 300,000 clones, about 80% seen once.

The TCR originated in a man aged 45 to 65 who had recovered from COVID-19. The V call is TRBV7-3, the J call TRBJ2-3; TRBD2 matches at 10 bases. Sequencing used PBMCs or T cells enriched from blood (not recorded which). The CDR3 region has the DNA TGTGCCAGCAGCTCCCCCATAGCGGGGGGCCGCACAGATACGCAGTATTTT. Its translation: CASSSPIAGGRTDTQYF.